These 5 T cell receptor beta chains were all obtained from the same sample, sequenced in a study of blood T cell repertoires in COVID-19. Sequenced by immunoSEQ multiplex PCR; TCRdb stores in-frame clones only, minus some. The sample lists around 30,000 clones, around 87% seen once, with about 6% in the top ten. Material: peripheral blood. These receptors were obtained from a human donor in a cohort sampled during active COVID-19.

The chain couples TRBV7-6 to TRBJ2-3; 13 positions agree with TRBD2. After removal of 1 base from V and 0 bases from J, the junction contained 4 bases not matched to a gene. Germline V gene sequence: CDR1 SGHVS, CDR2 FNYEAQ. CDR3 length equals 18 residues. The CDR3 loop reads CASSLVLAGGPSTDTQYF. CDR3 in DNA: TGTGCCAGCAGCTTAGTACTAGCGGGGGGGCCAAGCACAGATACGCAGTATTTT. Full variable domain (outside the CDR3, taken from reference TRBV7-6 and TRBJ2-3): GAGVSQSPRYKVTKRGQDVALRCDPISGHVSLYWYRQALGQGPEFLTYFNYEAQQDKSGLPNDRFSAERPEGSISTLTIQRTEQRDSAMYRCASSLVLAGGPSTDTQYFGPGTRLTVL.

This clone was observed a few times. The chain joins TRBV3-1 (or the pseudogene TRBV3-2) to TRBJ2-7, with 7 bases aligning to TRBD2. With V trimmed by 8 bases and J by 0 bases, 4 bases remained unmatched. Germline CDR1 LGHDT, CDR2 YNNKEL (reference sequence). CDR3 length: 13 residues. The CDR3 is CASWGGSSYEQYF. In nucleotides, the CDR3 is TGTGCCAGCTGGGGGGGGAGCTCCTACGAGCAGTACTTC.

The chain combines TRBV3-1 (or the pseudogene TRBV3-2) with TRBJ2-2; 7 bases are a match to TRBD2. The CDR3 length is 14 residues. The germline gives CDR1 LGHDT, CDR2 YNNKEL (reference sequence). With V trimmed by 4 bases and J by 7 bases, 6 bases remained unmatched. The CDR3 loop is CASSPGGMFGELFF. The DNA for the CDR3 is TGTGCCAGCAGCCCGGGGGGTATGTTCGGGGAGCTGTTTTTT.

The chain has TRBV11-3 and TRBJ1-2; D might be TRBD1 (6 bases). This CDR3 contains 14 residues. Trimming pared 0 bases from V and 8 bases from J, leaving 13 bases between. Germline CDR1 and CDR2: SGHNT and YENEEA. The CDR3 protein is CASSLDRGRGGYTF. The CDR3 coding sequence is TGTGCCAGCAGCTTAGACAGGGGCCGAGGGGGCTACACCTTC.

The chain joins TRBV12-3 or TRBV12-4 to TRBJ2-4, with D maybe TRBD1 (6 bases). CDR3 length: 13 amino acids. The V end was cut by 3 bases, the J end by 6 bases, with 9 bases between. The chain's CDR3 is CASSFQGRNIQYF. The CDR3 nucleotides read TGTGCCAGCAGTTTCCAGGGGCGAAACATTCAGTACTTC.